This T cell receptor beta chain was obtained from a study of T cell repertoires in cytomegalovirus infection. V lost 0 bases, J lost 1 base, and 10 bases lay in between. Germline V gene lookup returns CDR1 DFQATT and CDR2 SNEGSKA (reference sequence). The CDR3 has 15 residues. MiXCR, run by TCRdb on the reads, gives a single entry per CDR3 protein. This sample yields a few hundred thousand distinct CDR3 sequences, of which under 45% are seen a single time; around 46% belongs to the top ten. Worth noting for this clonotype: As yet, its antigen is unknown.

The starting material was cultured PBMCs, obtained from culture after CMV antigen stimulation. This clonotype was obtained from a human donor in good health (CMV status not recorded). Some clones in this sample may be carry-over from other donors' samples. V and J are TRBV20-1 and TRBJ1-5; D is uncertain. The CDR3 is CSAREGRKSNQPQHF. CDR3 nucleotide sequence: TGCAGTGCTAGAGAGGGCAGGAAGAGCAATCAGCCCCAGCATTTT.